Each of the 23 T cell receptor beta chains below was sequenced from the same sample in a study of cytomegalovirus exposure and HLA in healthy donors. A multiplex PCR was run with 60 Vbeta primers and 13 Jbeta primers. This table comes from immunoSEQ multiplex PCR, and its TCRdb copy is limited to in-frame clones, with some not included. Of 180,000 or so clones in the sample, just over 70% were seen once. What was sequenced was PBMCs. These receptors came from a human donor in good health.

The chain joins TRBV20-1 to TRBJ2-7; no firm D call. The CDR3 is 11 residues long. From germline, CDR1 is DFQATT and CDR2 SNEGSKA (reference sequence). V gave up 3 bases and J gave up 5 bases, with 8 bases separating them. DNA of the CDR3: TGCAGTGCTAGTCAGCGCGACGAGCAGTACTTC. Encoded protein: CSASQRDEQYF.

The CDR3 sequence: CAMGTGEDLTGELFF. In DNA, the CDR3 is TGTGCCATGGGGACAGGGGAGGATCTCACCGGGGAGCTGTTTTTT. The chain is built from TRBV7-9 and TRBJ2-2; TRBD1 matches at 10 bases. Germline V gives CDR1 SEHNR, CDR2 FQNEAQ (reference sequence). Germline trimming cut 10 bases from V and 4 bases from J; bases unmatched to any gene: 9. This CDR3 has 15 amino acids. Based on the CDR3 plus reference TRBV7-9 and TRBJ2-2, the full variable domain is DTGVSQNPRHKITKRGQNVTFRCDPISEHNRLYWYRQTLGQGPEFLTYFQNEAQLEKSRLLSDRFSAERPKGSFSTLEIQRTEQGDSAMYLCAMGTGEDLTGELFFGEGSRLTVL.

The chain links TRBV7-9 to TRBJ1-5; perhaps TRBD1 as D (5 bases). Trimming removed 3 bases at V and 0 bases at J, with 12 bases between. The CDR3 loop spans 16 amino acids. In germline, CDR1 is SEHNR, CDR2 FQNEAQ (reference sequence). The CDR3 spells CASSFDSSYSNQPQHF. CDR3 in DNA: TGTGCCAGCAGCTTTGACAGTAGTTATAGCAATCAGCCCCAGCATTTT.

This rearrangement joins TRBV4-3 to TRBJ2-7; tentative D call: TRBD1 (6 bases). CDR1 and CDR2 from the germline V gene are LGHNA and YSLEER. The CDR3 has 15 residues. V was shortened by 0 bases and J by 0 bases, with 9 bases between the two germline ends. The CDR3: CASSQETGSSYEQYF. In DNA form, the CDR3 reads TGCGCCAGCAGCCAAGAAACAGGGAGCTCCTACGAGCAGTACTTC.

This clone is a singleton in its sample. This sequence joins TRBV2 and TRBJ1-3; a weak D match, TRBD1 (6 bases). V lost 6 bases and J 7 bases, leaving 22 bases between the germline ends. Germline CDR1 is SNHLY and CDR2 is FYNNEI. This CDR3 comprises 16 residues. The chain's CDR3 is CASRRGGEGLFNTIYF. CDR3 nucleotide sequence: TGTGCCAGCAGGCGGGGGGGCGAGGGTTTGTTTAACACCATATATTTT. The variable domain in full, completed from reference TRBV2 and TRBJ1-3, reads EPEVTQTPSHQVTQMGQEVILRCVPISNHLYFYWYRQILGQKVEFLVSFYNNEISEKSEIFDDQFSVERPDGSNFTLKIRSTKLEDSAMYFCASRRGGEGLFNTIYFGEGSWLTVV.

The chain is built from TRBV2 and TRBJ2-7, with a tentative D call TRBD1 (6 bases). Trimming removed 6 bases at V and 3 bases at J, with 18 bases between. Germline V gives CDR1 SNHLY, CDR2 FYNNEI. The CDR3 covers 15 residues. For the CDR3, the DNA is TGTGCCAGCAGGGCCGGACAGATGGGGTTCTACGAGCAGTACTTC. This gives the protein CASRAGQMGFYEQYF.

The gene calls are TRBV5-8 and TRBJ1-1, with 8 bases identical to TRBD1. The V gene's germline CDR1 is SGHTS and CDR2 YDEGEE. The CDR3 is 17 amino acids. V trimming: 0 bases; J trimming: 4 bases; junction bases outside the gene matches: 11. CDR3 region: CASSLGPRQGRPTEAFF. The CDR3 region has the DNA TGTGCCAGCAGCTTGGGCCCTCGACAGGGGAGGCCCACTGAAGCTTTCTTT.

The chain uses TRBV5-1 and TRBJ2-7; 8 nucleotides align to TRBD1. The V gene's germline CDR1 is SGHRS and CDR2 YFSETQ. The CDR3 loop spans 13 amino acids. With 6 bases clipped from V and 5 bases from J, the junction kept 7 bases outside the gene matches. In DNA form, the CDR3 reads TGCGCCAGCAATCCCCAGGGGGCCGACGAGCAGTACTTC. Its protein is CASNPQGADEQYF.

This clone was detected only once. J is TRBJ2-1 and V is TRBV30, with D maybe TRBD1 (6 bases). The V and J ends lost 4 bases and 5 bases respectively, with 15 bases between them. Per the germline V gene, CDR1 is GTSNPN and CDR2 is SVGIG (reference sequence). The CDR3 covers 14 residues. In DNA, the CDR3 is TGTGCCTGGAATGGGCAGGGGATGGACAATGAGCAGTTCTTC. This encodes CAWNGQGMDNEQFF.

V usage is TRBV2 and J usage is TRBJ2-5; tentatively, D is TRBD1 (5 bases). The CDR3 has 14 residues. The germline V gene encodes CDR1 SNHLY and CDR2 FYNNEI. Deletions cut 6 bases from V and 5 bases from J, with 16 bases between. CDR3 amino acids: CASRSRDVGETQYF. CDR3 DNA: TGTGCCAGCAGATCCAGGGATGTGGGGGAGACCCAGTACTTC.

The chain links TRBV2 to TRBJ2-3, with TRBD2 identical over 12 bases. CDR1 and CDR2 from the germline V gene are SNHLY and FYNNEI. The CDR3 totals 17 residues. The V segment lost 6 bases and the J segment 4 bases; nucleotides outside the gene matches: 11. The CDR3 nucleotides read TGTGCCAGCAGAGCCCTAGCGGGGGGGAACACGGCAGATACGCAGTATTTT. Its translation: CASRALAGGNTADTQYF.

V usage is TRBV10-3 and J usage is TRBJ2-2, with TRBD1 matching 7 bases. The CDR3 sequence is 17 residues long. The V gene end was trimmed by 0 bases and the J gene end by 0 bases; junction bases not matched to a gene: 4. CDR1 ENHRY and CDR2 SYGVKD come from the germline V gene. CDR3 loop: CAISESLGQPNTGELFF. DNA of the CDR3: TGTGCCATCAGTGAGTCTTTGGGACAGCCGAACACCGGGGAGCTGTTTTTT.

This rearrangement joins TRBV19 to TRBJ2-7; 7 bases fit TRBD1. The CDR3 sequence is 12 residues long. The ends lost 7 bases at V and 5 bases at J; junction bases unmatched: 5. Germline V CDR1 and CDR2: LNHDA, SQIVND (reference sequence). Here the CDR3 reads CASNDRVHEQYF. The CDR3 DNA follows: TGTGCCAGTAACGACAGGGTCCACGAGCAGTACTTC.

To note about this clone: The sample carries other DNA sequences with the same CDR3. The V call is TRBV25-1, the J call TRBJ1-3, with 8 bases fitting TRBD1. The CDR3 extends over 14 amino acids. With V trimmed by 8 bases and J by 4 bases, 7 bases remained unmatched. Germline CDR1 is MGHDK and CDR2 is SYGVNS. CDR3 sequence reads: CASSPPGGGNTIYF. As DNA, the CDR3 is TGTGCCAGCTCGCCCCCAGGGGGCGGAAACACCATATATTTT.

The gene calls are TRBV5-8 and TRBJ1-2, with 8 bases that match TRBD1. Trimming removed 1 base from V and 4 bases from J; junction bases left unmatched: 9. This CDR3 contains 16 residues. Looked up from germline, CDR1 is SGHTS and CDR2 is YDEGEE. The CDR3 protein is CASSLRPDRAVYGYTF. Here the CDR3 DNA reads TGTGCCAGCAGCTTGCGCCCGGACAGGGCAGTCTATGGCTACACCTTC.

The chain links TRBV30 to TRBJ2-2; D is possibly TRBD2 (6 bases). The V gene's germline CDR1 is GTSNPN and CDR2 SVGIG (reference sequence). The CDR3 is 17 residues long. Trimming removed 3 bases at V and 6 bases at J, with 23 bases between. CDR3 coding DNA: TGTGCCTGGAGCGACCCTCCCCTCGGGGGATCCGCCGGGGAGCTGTTTTTT. Amino acids: CAWSDPPLGGSAGELFF.

CDR3 DNA sequence: TGCGCCAGCAGCCCGACAGGGACGGCCCAAGAGACCCAGTACTTC. Its protein product is CASSPTGTAQETQYF. The gene calls are TRBV5-1 and TRBJ2-5; 7 positions agree with TRBD1. The CDR3 covers 15 residues. From germline, CDR1 is SGHRS and CDR2 YFSETQ. V lost 4 bases and J lost 1; bases outside the gene matches: 7.

The rearrangement joins TRBV19 to TRBJ2-7; D possibly corresponds to TRBD1 (6 bases). V dropped 3 bases and J dropped 6 bases, with 18 bases sitting between them. Germline V gives CDR1 LNHDA, CDR2 SQIVND (reference sequence). This CDR3 is 15 amino acids long. The DNA for the CDR3 is TGTGCCAGTAGTATCGGTTCGGGCAGGGGAGTCGAGCAGTACTTC. This gives the protein CASSIGSGRGVEQYF. Full variable domain (missing parts from reference TRBV19 and TRBJ2-7): DGGITQSPKYLFRKEGQNVTLSCEQNLNHDAMYWYRQDPGQGLRLIYYSQIVNDFQKGDIAEGYSVSREKKESFPLTVTSAQKNPTAFYLCASSIGSGRGVEQYFGPGTRLTVT.

This sequence joins TRBV7-3 and TRBJ1-2; 7 nucleotides match TRBD1. Germline assignment: CDR1 SGHTA and CDR2 FQGTGA. V lost 0 bases, J lost 8 bases, and 6 bases stayed unmatched. The CDR3 is 14 residues long. In nucleotides, the CDR3 is TGTGCCAGCAGCTTAACGGAGGCAGGGGGGGGCTACACCTTC. Protein: CASSLTEAGGGYTF.

The genes are TRBV6-5 and TRBJ2-3, with 11 bases matching TRBD1. This CDR3 has 15 amino acids. In germline, CDR1 is MNHEY, CDR2 SVGAGI. Trimming removed 6 bases from V and 4 bases from J; junction bases left unmatched: 6. The CDR3 region is CASSGTGGPPDTQYF. CDR3 coding DNA: TGTGCCAGCAGCGGGACAGGGGGTCCCCCAGATACGCAGTATTTT.

V is TRBV27 and J is TRBJ1-1; D is unresolved. This CDR3 spans 13 amino acids. Germline-derived CDR1 and CDR2 are MNHEY and SMNVEV (reference sequence). V lost 4 bases, J lost 3 bases, and 9 bases lay in between. CDR3 loop: CASSWKADTEAFF. In DNA form, the CDR3 reads TGTGCCAGCAGTTGGAAGGCGGACACTGAAGCTTTCTTT.

This clone has a handful of counts. Other DNA variants within this sample encode the same CDR3. The chain couples TRBV4-1 to TRBJ1-1; D unclear. The CDR3 extends over 14 amino acids. CDR1 and CDR2 (germline): MGHRA, YSYEKL. V was pared by 4 bases and J by 1 base, with 10 bases between. Here the CDR3 reads CASSLGGGNTEAFF. CDR3 nucleotides: TGCGCCAGCAGCCTCGGAGGAGGGAACACTGAAGCTTTCTTT.

This sequence joins TRBV6-6 and TRBJ1-2; TRBD1 might be the D (5 bases). From germline, CDR1 is MNHNY and CDR2 SVGAGI (reference sequence). The CDR3 has 14 amino acids. Trimming left V 2 bases short and J 4 bases short, with 11 bases between. In DNA, the CDR3 is TGTGCCAGCAGTTACCTAGGGAGGGGCTATGGCTACACCTTC. Translating gives CASSYLGRGYGYTF.